This TCR beta chain was identified in a study of blood T cell repertoires in COVID-19. Original processing notes: Amplified reference gene primers provided the basis for estimating nucleated cell counts. Generated by immunoSEQ multiplex PCR, the TCRdb table keeps only in-frame clones and is missing some. The V and J calls and clone size are taken from that table; D and trimming were inferred from the DNA. The table has around 200,000 clones, around 90% seen once. J gave up 4 bases and V 3 bases, and 8 bases lay outside the gene matches. From germline, CDR1 is SGHRS and CDR2 YFSETQ. The CDR3 has 16 residues.

This sequence was found in a man between 18 and 29 years old with acute COVID-19. What was sequenced was PBMCs or T cells enriched from blood (not recorded which). This chain links TRBV5-1 with TRBJ2-7; 12 nucleotides align to TRBD1. CDR3 sequence (DNA): TGCGCCAGCAGCTCCGGAGAGGGACAGGGGGCTTACGAGCAGTACTTC. This codes for CASSSGEGQGAYEQYF.